These 2 T cell receptor beta chains were all obtained from the same sample, sequenced in a study of blood T cell repertoires in COVID-19. TCRdb's copy holds only in-frame clones and misses some; the assay was immunoSEQ multiplex PCR. Seen here are around 230,000 clones, roughly 90% observed once, and the top ten hold approximately 7.5%. Sequencing input: peripheral blood. The receptors here all came from a man aged 55 to 70 who had recovered from COVID-19.

V usage is TRBV7-2 and J usage is TRBJ1-2; D unresolved. V shed 5 bases and J shed 5 bases, with 12 bases lying between them. Germline CDR1 reads SGHTA; CDR2 reads FQGNSA. This CDR3 comprises 13 residues. The CDR3 loop reads CASSPENRYGYTF. The CDR3 DNA sequence: TGTGCCAGCAGCCCCGAGAATCGGTATGGCTACACCTTC.

V gene TRBV6-6 combines with J gene TRBJ2-2; the match to TRBD1 covers 10 bases. J was trimmed by 4 bases and V by 5 bases; bases with no gene match: 7. Per germline, CDR1 MNHNY and CDR2 SVGAGI (reference sequence). The CDR3 runs 16 residues. The chain's CDR3 is CASSRQGAPGTGELFF. CDR3 nucleotide sequence: TGTGCCAGCAGTCGACAGGGGGCGCCGGGCACCGGGGAGCTGTTTTTT.